The present TCR beta chain was sequenced within a study of blood T cell repertoires in COVID-19. About the research overall: Acute-phase and convalescent COVID-19 samples originated in the United States, Italy and Spain. The cDNA or gDNA used as material had been derived from T cells, B-cell-depleted T cells, or PBMCs.

Sequencing used immunoSEQ multiplex PCR; TCRdb keeps in-frame clones, though not all of them. The table lists about 240,000 clones, 75% to 90% of them singletons. Participants were aged about 18 to 95 years, lived in 20 to 25 US areas, and enrolled virtually. Which cohort a participant joined came from the clinical history participants gave. The CDR3 loop spans 14 amino acids. Between the trimmed V and J ends, which lost 2 bases and 2 bases, there was a span of 9 bases. The germline V gene encodes CDR1 SGHTA and CDR2 FQGNSA. The receptor was derived from a woman between 40 and 55 years old with acute COVID-19. The sample was PBMCs or T cells enriched from blood (not recorded which). The chain has TRBV7-2 and TRBJ1-1; D is ambiguous. CDR3 nucleotide sequence: TGTGCCAGCAGCTTAACGCCAACTAACACTGAAGCTTTCTTT. It translates to CASSLTPTNTEAFF.